This T cell receptor beta chain appears in the sequencing data of a study of early T cells in non-severe SARS-CoV-2 infection (dated by TCRdb to the early 2020s). For the study in its entirety: Because TCR sequencing was done on bulk RNA from unsorted whole blood, the alpha and beta chains could not be paired. Overall study outcomes, separate from this receptor: VDJdb matching was skewed toward anti-spike CD8 responses, so virus-specific expansions were likely underestimated and private and CD4 specificities were missed.

A case-control design nested within a healthcare worker cohort in London, UK, was used, with weekly nasopharyngeal swab PCR tests and blood sampling performed. Healthcare workers were recruited during the week of the UK lockdown, between 23 and 31 March 2020, and followed weekly for up to about 15 weeks. Comments on this clonotype: Its antigen is not yet known. It has no much larger one-base neighbor in the sample; base qualities were not kept.

The germline V gene (reference sequence) yields DFQATT for CDR1 and SNEGSKA for CDR2. Trimming takes 6 bases off V and 3 bases off J; junction bases not matched to a gene: 10. The CDR3 sequence holds 14 residues, the cysteine and phenylalanine included. The kept DNA is CDR3 alone, 42 bases in frame from the first base. The protocol used for the library was 5' RACE. Sequenced on a NextSeq 500. To correct for sequencing error and PCR bias, the TCR library protocol tagged individual cDNA molecules with unique molecular identifiers. Sequencing covered both TCR alpha and beta chains, and within each sample the abundances of alpha and beta sequences were tightly co-correlated. The paper's processing steps were these. Decombinator V4 was used to annotate the V gene, J gene and CDR3 of the TCR sequences. TCRs were defined as expanded if a significant change between any two time points was detected under a Poisson model with p below 0.0001. TCR abundances were normalised to the total number of TCRs sequenced in each sample and reported as counts per million. MAIT TCRs were defined by TRAV1-2 paired with TRAJ12, TRAJ20 or TRAJ33, and iNKT TCRs by TRAV10 paired with TRAJ18. VDJdb, accessed 1 November 2021, was searched for CMV, EBV and SARS-CoV-2 annotated TCRs, with TCRs annotated for multiple antigens excluded. TCRdb trimmed public reads at Q25 via fastp, called clones via MiXCR and kept in-frame beta chains. Rows with a matching CDR3 protein are joined into one entry that keeps the most common DNA and genes. TCRdb's processing, not the study's, gives the V and J calls here. The sample has about 98,000 distinct CDR3 sequences on record, approximately 15% of them singletons. The biggest ten clones account for about 6.7% of the sample.

The source of this sequence is an adult who was a healthcare worker with PCR-confirmed SARS-CoV-2 infection or an uninfected control (not recorded which). Material: whole blood. This chain joins TRBV20-1 to TRBJ2-5, with 7 middle bases fitting TRBD2. Here the CDR3 is given as CSAAGVAVKETQYF. The nucleotides are TGCAGTGCCGCGGGGGTAGCAGTTAAAGAGACCCAGTACTTC.